The following is a T cell receptor beta chain sequence with its context. The target antigen is unknown. The sample comes from a study of OX40 agonist ivuxolimab in advanced cancers. Study information: Patient treatment consisted of intravenous ivuxolimab administration every 2 weeks at 0.01 to 10 mg/kg.

Study conclusions and caveats: Fewer expanded clones were found on average in CD4+ than in CD8+ T cells.

V shed 7 bases, J shed 1 base, and the junction held 2 bases outside the gene matches. CDR3 length: 13 residues. The germline CDR1 and CDR2 sequences are SNHLY and FYNNEI. Sampled blood was obtained at baseline, cycle 4 day 1, and cycle 7 day 1. This table comes from immunoSEQ multiplex PCR, and its TCRdb copy is limited to in-frame clones, with some not included. The table has about 74,000 clones, 80% to 90% seen once. This receptor was taken from an adult with an advanced solid tumor such as melanoma, head and neck, liver or kidney cancer. The chain has TRBV2 and TRBJ2-5; 8 nucleotides agree with TRBD1. The sequencing here drew on CD4+ or CD8+ T cells sorted from blood, taken in a trial of the OX40 agonist ivuxolimab. The CDR3 here is CASTRGLQETQYF. As DNA, the CDR3 is TGTGCCAGCACCAGGGGGCTCCAAGAGACCCAGTACTTC.